A single sample is the source of the 20 T cell receptor beta chains below, sequenced in a study of cytomegalovirus exposure and HLA in healthy donors. Both 60 Vbeta primers and 13 Jbeta primers went into the PCR. Assay: immunoSEQ multiplex PCR; the TCRdb copy retains only in-frame clones and omits some. The table has 140,000 to 150,000 clones, about 75% seen once. Sequenced material: PBMCs. The receptors shown here come from a man aged 25-45 years in good health and CMV-seronegative.

The chain recombines TRBV9 with TRBJ1-2; a weak D match, TRBD1 (6 bases). CDR3 length equals 17 residues. Deletions cut 5 bases from V and 0 bases from J, with 20 bases between. Germline CDR1 SGDLS, CDR2 YYNGEE. CDR3 sequence: CASRKIPGTHTNYGYTF. CDR3 DNA sequence: TGTGCCAGCAGAAAAATACCAGGGACACATACTAACTATGGCTACACCTTC. The full variable domain, completed using reference TRBV9 and TRBJ1-2, is DSGVTQTPKHLITATGQRVTLRCSPRSGDLSVYWYQQSLDQGLQFLIQYYNGEERAKGNILERFSAQQFPDLHSELNLSSLELGDSALYFCASRKIPGTHTNYGYTFGSGTRLTVV.

On this clone itself: This sample also contains other DNA sequences that code for the same CDR3. The V call is TRBV18, the J call TRBJ1-6; a weak D match, TRBD1 (5 bases). Germline loops: CDR1 KGHSH, CDR2 LQKENI. This CDR3 comprises 13 residues. The V end lost 3 bases, the J end lost 7 bases, and 7 bases lay between the germline ends. The CDR3 DNA is TGTGCCAGCTCACCCGACAGAAATTCACCCCTCCACTTT. This translates into CASSPDRNSPLHF.

The V gene is TRBV7-2, the J gene TRBJ2-6; D might be TRBD1 (6 bases). Trimming left V 2 bases short and J 4 bases short, with 15 bases between. Germline V gene lookup returns CDR1 SGHTA and CDR2 FQGNSA. This CDR3 region has 17 residues. CDR3 loop: CASSLRGTGIGANVLTF. CDR3 DNA: TGTGCCAGCAGCTTAAGGGGAACAGGGATAGGGGCCAACGTCCTGACTTTC.

This rearrangement joins TRBV28 to TRBJ2-7, with TRBD1 identical over 9 bases. Germline-derived CDR1 and CDR2 are MDHEN and SYDVKM. V trimming: 6 bases; J trimming: 5 bases; junction bases outside the gene matches: 8. This CDR3 region has 14 residues. CDR3 sequence reads: CASSPTGGGDEQYF. CDR3 nucleotides: TGTGCCAGCAGCCCGACAGGGGGAGGGGACGAGCAGTACTTC.

The rearrangement joins TRBV19 to TRBJ1-3, with unresolved D. Germline CDR1 LNHDA, CDR2 SQIVND (reference sequence). This CDR3 spans 14 amino acids. V lost 7 bases to trimming and J lost 0 bases, with 10 bases between them. The CDR3 DNA reads as TGTGCCAGTACGGGATATGGCTCTGGAAACACCATATATTTT. Protein product: CASTGYGSGNTIYF.

In this sample, this clone turned up once. The chain carries TRBV28 and TRBJ1-2; perhaps TRBD1 as D (6 bases). The V gene's germline CDR1 is MDHEN and CDR2 SYDVKM. Trimming cost V 10 bases and J 2 bases, with 14 bases left between them. CDR3 length: 13 residues. The CDR3 coding sequence is TGTGCCACAAGCCCCAGGGGAAACTATGGCTACACCTTC. As protein: CATSPRGNYGYTF.

This chain connects TRBV5-1 to TRBJ2-4; TRBD2 agrees at 10 bases. The CDR3 is 18 residues long. Germline-derived CDR1 and CDR2 are SGHRS and YFSETQ. J gave up 0 bases and V 2 bases, and 8 bases lay outside the gene matches. The DNA of the CDR3 is TGCGCCAGCAGCTTCAACCCGGGACTAGCGTCAGCCAAAAACATTCAGTACTTC. Translating gives CASSFNPGLASAKNIQYF.

V gene TRBV7-3 combines with J gene TRBJ2-5; D may be TRBD2 (6 bases). V lost 2 bases to trimming and J lost 9 bases, with 13 bases between them. Looked up from germline, CDR1 is SGHTA and CDR2 is FQGTGA. The CDR3 totals 13 residues. The CDR3 DNA sequence: TGTGCCAGCAGCTTAGGATTGGGGGAGGCCCAGTACTTC. It codes for CASSLGLGEAQYF. The variable domain in full, with the rest retrieved from reference TRBV7-3 and TRBJ2-5, is GAGVSQTPSNKVTEKGKYVELRCDPISGHTALYWYRQSLGQGPEFLIYFQGTGAADDSGLPNDRFFAVRPEGSVSTLKIQRTERGDSAVYLCASSLGLGEAQYFGPGTRLLVL.

The V gene is TRBV19, the J gene TRBJ2-7; maybe TRBD2 (5 bases). This CDR3 is 16 amino acids long. The germline gives CDR1 LNHDA, CDR2 SQIVND (reference sequence). V was pared by 6 bases and J by 4 bases, with 22 bases between. CDR3 sequence reads: CASSSGESIWGYEQYF. As DNA, the CDR3 is TGTGCCAGTAGCTCCGGGGAAAGTATATGGGGATACGAGCAGTACTTC.

There are a few counts of this clone. The rearrangement joins TRBV2 to TRBJ1-1; D remains unclear. This CDR3 comprises 13 residues. Trimming removed 4 bases from V and 5 bases from J, with 11 bases in between. Germline values: CDR1 SNHLY, CDR2 FYNNEI. CDR3 sequence reads: CASSAGIQTEAFF. The CDR3 region has the DNA TGTGCCAGCAGTGCGGGGATCCAAACTGAAGCTTTCTTT.

This chain joins TRBV6-1 and TRBJ2-7; 7 bases match TRBD1. CDR1 MNHNS and CDR2 SASEGT come from the germline V gene. With V trimmed by 6 bases and J by 3 bases, 8 bases remained unmatched. CDR3 size: 14 residues. The CDR3 nucleotides read TGTGCCAGCAGCGCGTCAGGGACAGTCTACGAGCAGTACTTC. Translation gives CASSASGTVYEQYF.

This chain uses TRBV5-1 with TRBJ2-2; D is perhaps TRBD1 (6 bases). The CDR3 totals 15 residues. Trimming took 9 bases from V and 2 from J, leaving 17 bases between them. Germline V CDR1 and CDR2: SGHRS, YFSETQ. The CDR3 loop is CATQPGTINTGELFF. CDR3 DNA: TGCGCCACCCAGCCCGGGACAATTAACACCGGGGAGCTGTTTTTT.

The chain uses TRBV11-2 and TRBJ2-5, with 8 bases lining up with TRBD1. V shed 3 bases and J 4 bases; nucleotides not matched to a gene: 1. This CDR3 contains 13 residues. Germline lookup yields CDR1 SGHAT and CDR2 FQNNGV. DNA of the CDR3: TGTGCCAGCAGCTTCGACAGGGGAGAGACCCAGTACTTC. Encoded protein: CASSFDRGETQYF. Full variable domain (remainder filled in from reference TRBV11-2 and TRBJ2-5): EAGVAQSPRYKIIEKRQSVAFWCNPISGHATLYWYQQILGQGPKLLIQFQNNGVVDDSQLPKDRFSAERLKGVDSTLKIQPAKLEDSAVYLCASSFDRGETQYFGPGTRLLVL.

This chain joins TRBV2 and TRBJ2-7; D may be TRBD1 (7 bases). The CDR3 consists of 15 residues. Germline V gene data show CDR1 as SNHLY and CDR2 as FYNNEI. V lost 6 bases, J lost 4 bases, and 19 bases lay in between. The CDR3 loop reads CASSLRRGQTYEQYF. The CDR3 nucleotides are TGTGCCAGCAGCCTAAGGAGGGGACAGACTTACGAGCAGTACTTC.

The chain links TRBV5-1 to TRBJ2-7, with TRBD1 identical over 8 bases. The ends lost 4 bases at V and 4 bases at J; junction bases unmatched: 7. CDR1 SGHRS and CDR2 YFSETQ come from the germline V gene. CDR3 size: 14 residues. The CDR3 nucleotides read TGCGCCAGCAGCATCAGGGGGCTGGGGTACGAGCAGTACTTC. Its translation is CASSIRGLGYEQYF.

The chain combines TRBV27 with TRBJ2-2; D might be TRBD1 (6 bases). Germline V CDR1 and CDR2: MNHEY, SMNVEV (reference sequence). The CDR3 has 15 amino acids. V lost 6 bases, J lost 0 bases, and 11 bases lay in between. The CDR3 spells CASRPTGPNTGELFF. CDR3 nucleotide sequence: TGTGCCAGCAGGCCCACAGGGCCGAACACCGGGGAGCTGTTTTTT.

This clone was found a few times. The J gene is TRBJ2-7, the V gene TRBV4-1; D gene uncertain. This CDR3 spans 13 amino acids. Trimming removed 0 bases at V and 3 bases at J, with 6 bases between. Germline CDR1 is MGHRA and CDR2 is YSYEKL. The CDR3 nucleotides are TGCGCCAGCAGCCAAGACCGCGGCTACGAGCAGTACTTC. It translates to CASSQDRGYEQYF.

The chain has TRBV7-2 and TRBJ1-5; D might be TRBD1 (5 bases). The CDR3 consists of 16 residues. CDR1 SGHTA and CDR2 FQGNSA come from the germline V gene. V was trimmed by 5 bases and J by 3 bases, leaving 17 bases between them. CDR3 in DNA: TGTGCCAGCAGCGAACGTTGGGGGGGGACCAATCAGCCCCAGCATTTT. Translation: CASSERWGGTNQPQHF.

The V gene is TRBV2, the J gene TRBJ2-2; TRBD2 matches at 7 bases. Germline V lookup: CDR1 SNHLY, CDR2 FYNNEI. With V trimmed by 7 bases and J by 0 bases, 5 bases remained unmatched. This CDR3 has 15 residues. Here the CDR3 reads CASTGGSPNTGELFF. CDR3 in DNA: TGTGCCAGCACCGGGGGGTCCCCGAACACCGGGGAGCTGTTTTTT.

This chain links TRBV18 with TRBJ2-7; the match to TRBD2 covers 8 bases. Looked up from germline, CDR1 is KGHSH and CDR2 is LQKENI. Trimming removed 4 bases from V and 3 bases from J; junction bases left unmatched: 2. The CDR3 extends over 13 amino acids. This CDR3 reads CASSLGTSYEQYF. The DNA of the CDR3 is TGTGCCAGCTCACTTGGGACTAGCTACGAGCAGTACTTC.